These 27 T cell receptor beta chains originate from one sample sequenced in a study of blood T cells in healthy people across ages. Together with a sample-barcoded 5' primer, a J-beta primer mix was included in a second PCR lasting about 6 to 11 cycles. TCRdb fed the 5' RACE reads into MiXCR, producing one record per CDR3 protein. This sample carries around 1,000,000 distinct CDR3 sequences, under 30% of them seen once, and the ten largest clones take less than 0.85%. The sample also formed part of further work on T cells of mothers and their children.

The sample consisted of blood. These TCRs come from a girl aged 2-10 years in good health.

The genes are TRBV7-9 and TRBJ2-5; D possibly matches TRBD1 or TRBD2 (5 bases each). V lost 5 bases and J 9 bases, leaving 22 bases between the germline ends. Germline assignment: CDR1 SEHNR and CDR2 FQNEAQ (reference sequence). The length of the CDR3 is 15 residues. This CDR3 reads CASSSYDQGRGAQYF. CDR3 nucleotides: TGTGCCAGCAGCAGCTATGACCAGGGAAGAGGGGCCCAGTACTTC.

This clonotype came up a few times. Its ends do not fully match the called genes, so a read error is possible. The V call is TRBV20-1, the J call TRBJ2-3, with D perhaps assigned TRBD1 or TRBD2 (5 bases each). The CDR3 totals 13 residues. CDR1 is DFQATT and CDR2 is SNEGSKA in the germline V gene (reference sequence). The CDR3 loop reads CSAYTGRTDTQYF. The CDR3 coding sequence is TGTAGTGCTTATACGGGGCGCACAGATACGCAGTATTTT.

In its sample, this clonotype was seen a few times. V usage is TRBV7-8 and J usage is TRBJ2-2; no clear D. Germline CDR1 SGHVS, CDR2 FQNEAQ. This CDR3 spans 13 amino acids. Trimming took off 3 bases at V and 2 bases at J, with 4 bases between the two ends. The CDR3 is CASSFPNTGELFF. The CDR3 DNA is TGTGCCAGCAGCTTCCCCAACACCGGGGAGCTGTTTTTT.

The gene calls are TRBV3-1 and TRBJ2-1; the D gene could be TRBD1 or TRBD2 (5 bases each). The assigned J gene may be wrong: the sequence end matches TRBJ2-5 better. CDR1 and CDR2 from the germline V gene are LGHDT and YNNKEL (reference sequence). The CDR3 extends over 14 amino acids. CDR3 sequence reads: CASSRAIGGETQYF. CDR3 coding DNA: TGTGCCAGCAGCAGGGCCATTGGGGGAGAGACCCAGTACTTC.

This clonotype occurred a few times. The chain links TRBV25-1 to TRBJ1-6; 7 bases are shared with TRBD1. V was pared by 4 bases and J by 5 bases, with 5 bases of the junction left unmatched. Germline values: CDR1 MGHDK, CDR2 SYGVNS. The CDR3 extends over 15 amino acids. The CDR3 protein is CASSAWTGNNSPLHF. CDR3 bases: TGTGCCAGCAGTGCCTGGACAGGAAATAATTCACCCCTCCACTTT.

CDR3 amino acids: CASSFSGTGFSGNTIYF. CDR3 nucleotide sequence: TGTGCCAGCAGTTTCTCCGGGACAGGATTCTCTGGAAACACCATATATTTT. The chain couples TRBV27 to TRBJ1-3, with 8 nucleotides matching TRBD1. The ends lost 3 bases at V and 0 bases at J; junction bases unmatched: 7. CDR1 and CDR2 from the germline V gene are MNHEY and SMNVEV (reference sequence). CDR3 length equals 17 residues.

The CDR3 is CASSRLAGGENTGELFF. CDR3 nucleotides: TGTGCCAGCAGTCGACTAGCGGGAGGAGAAAACACCGGGGAGCTGTTTTTT. The chain links TRBV12-3 or TRBV12-4 to TRBJ2-2; TRBD2 agrees at 13 bases. The ends lost 5 bases at V and 2 bases at J; junction bases unmatched: 5. This CDR3 is 17 amino acids long.

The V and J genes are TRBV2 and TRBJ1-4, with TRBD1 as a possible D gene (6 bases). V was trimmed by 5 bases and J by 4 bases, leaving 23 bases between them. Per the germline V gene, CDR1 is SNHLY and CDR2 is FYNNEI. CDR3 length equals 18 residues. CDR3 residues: CASSPKRFGGPHNEKLFF. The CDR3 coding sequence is TGTGCCAGCAGTCCGAAGCGCTTCGGGGGGCCCCATAATGAAAAACTGTTTTTT.

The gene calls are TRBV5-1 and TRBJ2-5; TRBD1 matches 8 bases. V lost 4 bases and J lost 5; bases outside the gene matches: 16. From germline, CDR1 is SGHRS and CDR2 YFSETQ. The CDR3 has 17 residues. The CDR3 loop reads CASSLVGGQGSVETQYF. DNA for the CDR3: TGCGCCAGCAGCCTTGTCGGTGGACAGGGTTCGGTGGAGACCCAGTACTTC.

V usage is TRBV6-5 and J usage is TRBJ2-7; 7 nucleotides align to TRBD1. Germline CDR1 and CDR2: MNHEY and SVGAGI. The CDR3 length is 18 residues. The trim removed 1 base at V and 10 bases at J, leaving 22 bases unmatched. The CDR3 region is CASSYFSFGVSTDRVQYF. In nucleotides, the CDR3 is TGTGCCAGCAGTTACTTTAGTTTCGGTGTTTCGACCGACAGGGTCCAGTACTTC.

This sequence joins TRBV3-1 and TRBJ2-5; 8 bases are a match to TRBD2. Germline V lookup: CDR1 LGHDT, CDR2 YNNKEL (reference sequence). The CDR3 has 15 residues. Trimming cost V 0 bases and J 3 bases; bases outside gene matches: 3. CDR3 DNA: TGTGCCAGCAGCCAAGAAATACTAGCGGAAGAGACCCAGTACTTC. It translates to CASSQEILAEETQYF.

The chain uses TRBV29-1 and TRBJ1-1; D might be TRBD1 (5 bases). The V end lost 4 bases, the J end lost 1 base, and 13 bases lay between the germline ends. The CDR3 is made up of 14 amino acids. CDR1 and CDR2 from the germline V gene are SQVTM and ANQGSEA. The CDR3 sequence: CSVVFGTRNTEAFF. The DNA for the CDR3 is TGCAGCGTTGTATTCGGGACCCGGAACACTGAAGCTTTCTTT.

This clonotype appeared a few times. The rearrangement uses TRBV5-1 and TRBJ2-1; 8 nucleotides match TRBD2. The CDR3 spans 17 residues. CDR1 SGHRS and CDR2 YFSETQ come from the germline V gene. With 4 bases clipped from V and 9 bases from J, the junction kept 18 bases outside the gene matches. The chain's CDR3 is CASSELVGRAIAGEQFF. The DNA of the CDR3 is TGCGCCAGCAGCGAACTTGTCGGGAGGGCCATTGCTGGTGAGCAGTTCTTC.

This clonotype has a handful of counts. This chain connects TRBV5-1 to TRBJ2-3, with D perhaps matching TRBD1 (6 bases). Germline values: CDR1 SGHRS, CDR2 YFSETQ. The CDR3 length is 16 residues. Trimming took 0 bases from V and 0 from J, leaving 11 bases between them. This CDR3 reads CASSLDVGASTDTQYF. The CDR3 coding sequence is TGCGCCAGCAGCTTGGATGTGGGGGCGAGCACAGATACGCAGTATTTT.

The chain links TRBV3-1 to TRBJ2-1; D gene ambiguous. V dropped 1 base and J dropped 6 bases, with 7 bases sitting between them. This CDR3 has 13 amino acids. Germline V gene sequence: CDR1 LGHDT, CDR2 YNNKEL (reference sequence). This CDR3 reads CASSQALTNEQFF. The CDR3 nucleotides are TGTGCCAGCAGCCAAGCACTAACCAATGAGCAGTTCTTC.

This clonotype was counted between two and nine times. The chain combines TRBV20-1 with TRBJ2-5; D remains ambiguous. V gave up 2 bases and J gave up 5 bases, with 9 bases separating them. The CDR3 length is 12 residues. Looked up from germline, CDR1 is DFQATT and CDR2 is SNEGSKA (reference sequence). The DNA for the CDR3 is TGCAGTGCTAGAACCGATCGGGAGACCCAGTACTTC. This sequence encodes CSARTDRETQYF.

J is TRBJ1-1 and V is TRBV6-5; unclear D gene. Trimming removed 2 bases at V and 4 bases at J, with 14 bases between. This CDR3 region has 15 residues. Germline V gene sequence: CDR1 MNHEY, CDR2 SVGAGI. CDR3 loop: CASSYDWGLVTEAFF. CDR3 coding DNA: TGTGCCAGCAGTTACGATTGGGGATTAGTCACTGAAGCTTTCTTT.

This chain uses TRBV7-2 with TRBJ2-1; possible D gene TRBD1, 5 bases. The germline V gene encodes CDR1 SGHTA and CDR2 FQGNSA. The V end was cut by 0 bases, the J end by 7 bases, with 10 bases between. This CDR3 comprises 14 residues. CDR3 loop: CASSLAPGLNEQFF. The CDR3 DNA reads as TGTGCCAGCAGCTTAGCACCAGGGCTAAATGAGCAGTTCTTC. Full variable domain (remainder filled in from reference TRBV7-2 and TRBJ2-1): GAGVSQSPSNKVTEKGKDVELRCDPISGHTALYWYRQSLGQGLEFLIYFQGNSAPDKSGLPSDRFSAERTGGSVSTLTIQRTQQEDSAVYLCASSLAPGLNEQFFGPGTRLTVL.

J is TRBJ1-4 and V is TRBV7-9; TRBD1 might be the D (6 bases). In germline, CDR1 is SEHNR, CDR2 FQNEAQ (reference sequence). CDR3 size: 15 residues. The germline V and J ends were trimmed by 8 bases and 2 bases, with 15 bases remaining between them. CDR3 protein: CASHSGGPTNEKLFF. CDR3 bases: TGTGCCAGCCACTCCGGGGGGCCTACTAATGAAAAACTGTTTTTT.

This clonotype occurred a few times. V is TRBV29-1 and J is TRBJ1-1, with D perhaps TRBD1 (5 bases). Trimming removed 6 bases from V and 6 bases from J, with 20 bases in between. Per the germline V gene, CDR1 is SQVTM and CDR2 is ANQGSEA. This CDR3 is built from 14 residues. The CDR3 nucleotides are TGCAGCGTCTGGGGGGGGGGTTTGGGACCTGAAGCTTTCTTT. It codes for CSVWGGGLGPEAFF.

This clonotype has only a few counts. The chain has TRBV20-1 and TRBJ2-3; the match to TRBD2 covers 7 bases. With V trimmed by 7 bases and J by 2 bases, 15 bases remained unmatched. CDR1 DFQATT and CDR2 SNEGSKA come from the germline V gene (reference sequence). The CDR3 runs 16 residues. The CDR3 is CSVVTSQKKNTDTQYF. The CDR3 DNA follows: TGCAGTGTCGTGACTAGCCAGAAAAAAAACACAGATACGCAGTATTTT.

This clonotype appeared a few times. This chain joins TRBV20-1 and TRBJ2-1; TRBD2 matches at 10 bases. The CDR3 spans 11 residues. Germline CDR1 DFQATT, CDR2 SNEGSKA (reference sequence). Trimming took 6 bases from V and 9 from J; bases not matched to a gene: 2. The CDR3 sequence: CSAWTSGEQFF. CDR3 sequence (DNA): TGCAGTGCCTGGACTAGCGGTGAGCAGTTCTTC.

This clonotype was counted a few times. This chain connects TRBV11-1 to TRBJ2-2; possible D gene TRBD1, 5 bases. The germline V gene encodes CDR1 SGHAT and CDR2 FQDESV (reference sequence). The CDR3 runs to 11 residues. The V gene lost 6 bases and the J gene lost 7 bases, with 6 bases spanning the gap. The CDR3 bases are TGTGCCAGCAGGGGGCACGGGGAGCTGTTTTTT. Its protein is CASRGHGELFF.

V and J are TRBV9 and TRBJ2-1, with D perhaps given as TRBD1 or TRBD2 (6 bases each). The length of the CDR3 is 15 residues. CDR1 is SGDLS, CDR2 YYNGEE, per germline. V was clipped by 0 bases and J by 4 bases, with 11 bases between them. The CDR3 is CASSVGGALYNEQFF. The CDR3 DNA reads TGTGCCAGCAGCGTAGGGGGGGCACTGTACAATGAGCAGTTCTTC.

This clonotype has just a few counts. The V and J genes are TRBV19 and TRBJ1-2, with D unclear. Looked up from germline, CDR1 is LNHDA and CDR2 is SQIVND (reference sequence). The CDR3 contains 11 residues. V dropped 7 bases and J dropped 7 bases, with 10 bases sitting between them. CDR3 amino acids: CASTAGSGYTF. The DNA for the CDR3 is TGTGCCAGTACTGCAGGTTCTGGCTACACCTTC.

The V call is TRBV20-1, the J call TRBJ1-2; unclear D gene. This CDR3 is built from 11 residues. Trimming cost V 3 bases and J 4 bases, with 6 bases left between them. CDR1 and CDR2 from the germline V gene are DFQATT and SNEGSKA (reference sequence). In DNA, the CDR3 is TGCAGTGCTAGTAACATCTATGGCTACACCTTC. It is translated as CSASNIYGYTF.

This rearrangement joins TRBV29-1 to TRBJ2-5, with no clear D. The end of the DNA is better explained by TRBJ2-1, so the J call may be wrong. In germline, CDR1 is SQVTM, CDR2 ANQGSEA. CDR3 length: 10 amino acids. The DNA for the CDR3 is TGCAGCGGTGTACGGAATGAGCAGTTCTTC. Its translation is CSGVRNEQFF.